The entry below describes one TCR beta chain. The sample comes from a study of blood T cell repertoires in COVID-19. For the study at large: COVID-19 samples collected from the United States, Italy and Spain covered acute and convalescent phases. PBMCs, B-cell-depleted T cells, or T cells provided the cDNA or gDNA that made up the material.

V shed 10 bases, J shed 8 bases, and the junction held 7 bases outside the gene matches. The V gene's germline CDR1 is SEHNR and CDR2 FQNEAQ (reference sequence). The CDR3 length is 13 residues. Methods used by the authors: Estimation of nucleated cell counts relied on the amplification of reference gene primers. TCRdb keeps only in-frame clones here, not all; method: immunoSEQ multiplex PCR. Clonal size and the V and J genes are those of that table, whereas D and trimming came from the DNA. The table shows 100,000 or so clones, with 80% to 90% occurring only once. Recovered status applied to Cohort 3 donors who had two consecutive negative PCRs. It also applied to those with clearance or with symptom resolution.

The chain links TRBV7-9 to TRBJ1-6, with 8 bases identical to TRBD1. Sequences were obtained from PBMCs or T cells enriched from blood (not recorded which). The source is a woman in her forties or fifties who had recovered from COVID-19. DNA for the CDR3: TGTGCCACCGAACAGGGGGAGGATTCACCCCTCCACTTT. Its protein product is CATEQGEDSPLHF.